This passage covers 25 T cell receptor beta chains from one sample sequenced in a study of regulatory and conventional T cells in RAG deficiency. Generated by immunoSEQ multiplex PCR, the TCRdb table keeps only in-frame clones and is missing some. Among 30,000 to 35,000 clones, about 87% were seen once, and the ten largest hold under 5.5%. This sample was shared with a second study, whose subject was regulatory T cells. That investigation notes: Amplification used 52 TRBV primers and 13 TRBJ primers.

Input material: CD8+ T cells sorted from blood. Receptor source: a human donor in good health.

The chain carries TRBV28 and TRBJ2-6; 9 bases line up with TRBD1. Trimming cost V 4 bases and J 2 bases; bases outside gene matches: 6. Germline CDR1 is MDHEN and CDR2 is SYDVKM. This CDR3 contains 17 residues. CDR3 DNA: TGTGCCAGCAGTTCCCGGGACAGGGACGCTGGGGCCAACGTCCTGACTTTC. Its protein product is CASSSRDRDAGANVLTF.

V and J are TRBV27 and TRBJ1-3; D perhaps matches TRBD1 (5 bases). This CDR3 is 13 amino acids long. Germline CDR1 and CDR2: MNHEY and SMNVEV (reference sequence). V was shortened by 0 bases and J by 8 bases, with 8 bases between the two germline ends. CDR3 bases: TGTGCCAGCAGTTTATCAGGGGCGGACACCATATATTTT. Translated: CASSLSGADTIYF.

The chain recombines TRBV9 with TRBJ1-5; TRBD1 is a possible D gene (6 bases). CDR3 size: 15 residues. Germline V lookup: CDR1 SGDLS, CDR2 YYNGEE. The V and J ends lost 0 bases and 4 bases respectively, with 11 bases between them. CDR3: CASSVDGGANQPQHF. CDR3 DNA sequence: TGTGCCAGCAGCGTAGACGGGGGGGCTAATCAGCCCCAGCATTTT.

The V and J genes are TRBV6-5 and TRBJ1-3, with D unresolved. Germline CDR1 and CDR2: MNHEY and SVGAGI. The CDR3 contains 13 residues. Trimming cost V 10 bases and J 1 base, with 11 bases left between them. The chain's CDR3 is CATTQLSGNTIYF. The CDR3 DNA sequence: TGTGCCACCACCCAGCTTTCTGGAAACACCATATATTTT.

In its sample, this clone was seen once. The genes are TRBV5-1 and TRBJ2-7, with TRBD1 matching over 9 bases. CDR3 length: 12 residues. The V and J ends lost 5 bases and 6 bases, in that order; junction bases with no gene match: 3. CDR1 and CDR2 from the germline V gene are SGHRS and YFSETQ. In nucleotides, the CDR3 is TGCGCCAGCAGACAGGGGGCAAGCGAGCAGTACTTC. Residues: CASRQGASEQYF.

This sequence joins TRBV7-6 and TRBJ2-3; 9 positions agree with TRBD1. Germline lookup yields CDR1 SGHVS and CDR2 FNYEAQ. This CDR3 comprises 17 residues. Trimming cost V 1 base and J 2 bases; bases outside gene matches: 7. CDR3 bases: TGTGCCAGCAGCTTAGATGGGACAGGGCGATCCACAGATACGCAGTATTTT. This sequence encodes CASSLDGTGRSTDTQYF.

The chain has TRBV7-9 and TRBJ1-4, with 7 bases lining up with TRBD1. The CDR3 has 14 amino acids. Per germline, CDR1 SEHNR and CDR2 FQNEAQ (reference sequence). The ends lost 5 bases at V and 6 bases at J; junction bases unmatched: 6. The chain's CDR3 is CASSRQGLDEKLFF. The CDR3 bases are TGTGCCAGCAGCCGACAGGGTCTTGATGAAAAACTGTTTTTT.

The chain is built from TRBV5-6 and TRBJ2-2, with D perhaps matching TRBD1 or TRBD2 (5 bases each). CDR1 SGHDT and CDR2 YYEEEE come from the germline V gene. V shed 4 bases and J shed 3 bases, with 13 bases lying between them. The CDR3 loop spans 15 amino acids. The CDR3 spells CASSPRDGYTGELFF. The CDR3 DNA follows: TGTGCCAGCAGCCCGAGGGACGGATACACCGGGGAGCTGTTTTTT.

The chain employs TRBV27 and TRBJ1-1; D gene ambiguous. With 6 bases removed from V and 6 bases from J, the gap between germline ends came to 17 bases. CDR3 length: 14 amino acids. In germline, CDR1 is MNHEY, CDR2 SMNVEV (reference sequence). CDR3 in amino acids: CASRSSVTPPEAFF. CDR3 DNA sequence: TGTGCCAGCAGATCCTCCGTGACCCCCCCTGAAGCTTTCTTT.

The CDR3 DNA reads as TGTGCCAGCAGCTATGTGGCTAGCGGGAGGCGTGAGCAGTTCTTC. Translating gives CASSYVASGRREQFF. The gene calls are TRBV7-9 and TRBJ2-1; 11 nucleotides agree with TRBD2. CDR1 is SEHNR, CDR2 FQNEAQ, per germline (reference sequence). This CDR3 comprises 15 residues. V dropped 4 bases and J dropped 9; count of bases not matched to a gene: 8.

The chain has TRBV11-3 and TRBJ2-5; 9 positions match TRBD2. This CDR3 comprises 16 residues. Germline V CDR1 and CDR2: SGHNT, YENEEA. Trimming cost V 5 bases and J 1 base; bases outside gene matches: 8. The CDR3 loop is CASSTFQREVQETQYF. The CDR3 DNA sequence: TGTGCCAGCAGCACTTTTCAGCGGGAGGTCCAAGAGACCCAGTACTTC.

V is TRBV6-5 and J is TRBJ1-1; no clear D. The V end was cut by 1 base, the J end by 0 bases, with 9 bases between. The CDR3 loop spans 15 amino acids. The germline V gene has CDR1 MNHEY and CDR2 SVGAGI. CDR3 sequence (DNA): TGTGCCAGCAGTTACTGGGGAGCTTTGAACACTGAAGCTTTCTTT. It is translated as CASSYWGALNTEAFF.

The V and J genes are TRBV28 and TRBJ2-7; a possible D gene is TRBD1 (6 bases). Germline CDR1 reads MDHEN; CDR2 reads SYDVKM. V lost 4 bases and J lost 3, with 19 bases in between. The CDR3 runs 16 residues. CDR3 nucleotides: TGTGCCAGCAGTTCCCGGGACACTCCGCGCAGCTACGAGCAGTACTTC. It is translated as CASSSRDTPRSYEQYF.

The V gene is TRBV2, the J gene TRBJ2-3; D remains unclear. The CDR3 covers 14 residues. V dropped 3 bases and J dropped 3 bases, with 10 bases sitting between them. CDR1 SNHLY and CDR2 FYNNEI come from the germline V gene. The CDR3 spells CASSDLPGTDTQYF. The CDR3 DNA follows: TGTGCCAGCAGTGATCTGCCTGGGACAGATACGCAGTATTTT.

The chain joins TRBV11-2 to TRBJ2-2; D may be TRBD1 or TRBD2 (5 bases each). The CDR3 loop spans 15 amino acids. Trimming left V 6 bases short and J 7 bases short, with 18 bases between. CDR1 is SGHAT, CDR2 FQNNGV, per germline. The CDR3 region is CASRGTGSSHGELFF. As DNA, the CDR3 is TGTGCCAGCAGAGGGACGGGCAGTTCCCACGGGGAGCTGTTTTTT.

This clone was detected only a few times. The chain joins TRBV21-1 to TRBJ1-3. TRBV21-1 is designated a pseudogene. CDR3 length: 16 amino acids. The chain's CDR3 is CASSKDFGERSRTIYF. CDR3 in DNA: TGTGCCAGCAGCAAAGACTTCGGGGAGAGGTCGAGAACCATATATTTT.

The rearrangement links TRBV7-6 to TRBJ2-5; 9 bases match TRBD2. Germline loops: CDR1 SGHVS, CDR2 FNYEAQ. This CDR3 is 19 amino acids long. The J segment lost 2 bases and the V segment lost 2 bases, leaving 15 bases of the junction unmatched. The CDR3 nucleotides are TGTGCCAGCAGCTTACGTATCTGGCCTAGCGGGAACTTACAAGAGACCCAGTACTTC. Its translation is CASSLRIWPSGNLQETQYF.

This chain connects TRBV27 to TRBJ2-1; maybe TRBD2 (6 bases). This CDR3 contains 14 residues. Trimming took off 0 bases at V and 6 bases at J, with 9 bases between the two ends. CDR1 and CDR2 from the germline V gene are MNHEY and SMNVEV (reference sequence). In DNA, the CDR3 is TGTGCCAGCAGTTTATCTTCCGGGGGCAATGAGCAGTTCTTC. Amino acids: CASSLSSGGNEQFF.

The V gene is TRBV29-1, the J gene TRBJ2-2, with 12 bases identical to TRBD2. With V trimmed by 6 bases and J by 5 bases, 7 bases remained unmatched. Germline V gene lookup returns CDR1 SQVTM and CDR2 ANQGSEA. The CDR3 sequence is 15 residues long. The DNA of the CDR3 is TGCAGCGTAGCGACTAGCGGGAGAGAAACCGGGGAGCTGTTTTTT. Translating it yields CSVATSGRETGELFF.

The chain has TRBV27 and TRBJ2-5; 7 nucleotides line up with TRBD1. The germline gives CDR1 MNHEY, CDR2 SMNVEV (reference sequence). CDR3 size: 14 residues. Losses at the gene ends were 2 bases for V and 5 bases for J; bases not matched to a gene: 5. The CDR3 sequence: CASSLRQGWETQYF. The CDR3 DNA reads TGTGCCAGCAGTTTACGACAGGGTTGGGAGACCCAGTACTTC.

The V and J genes are TRBV28 and TRBJ2-7; 8 nucleotides agree with TRBD1. V lost 6 bases, J lost 3 bases, and 7 bases stayed unmatched. The V gene's germline CDR1 is MDHEN and CDR2 SYDVKM. The CDR3 is 14 residues long. The CDR3 DNA reads TGTGCCAGCAGCTTGACAGGGGTACACTACGAGCAGTACTTC. Translated, it gives CASSLTGVHYEQYF. Supplemented by reference TRBV28 and TRBJ2-7, the full variable domain reads DVKVTQSSRYLVKRTGEKVFLECVQDMDHENMFWYRQDPGLGLRLIYFSYDVKMKEKGDIPEGYSVSREKKERFSLILESASTNQTSMYLCASSLTGVHYEQYFGPGTRLTVT.

The V call is TRBV19, the J call TRBJ2-1; a possible D gene is TRBD1 (6 bases). The CDR3 extends over 14 amino acids. Deletions cut 4 bases from V and 7 bases from J, with 14 bases between. Germline-derived CDR1 and CDR2 are LNHDA and SQIVND (reference sequence). This chain's CDR3 is CASSTDGQSNEQFF. CDR3 coding DNA: TGTGCCAGTAGTACGGACGGACAGTCGAATGAGCAGTTCTTC. Full variable domain (outside the CDR3, taken from reference TRBV19 and TRBJ2-1): DGGITQSPKYLFRKEGQNVTLSCEQNLNHDAMYWYRQDPGQGLRLIYYSQIVNDFQKGDIAEGYSVSREKKESFPLTVTSAQKNPTAFYLCASSTDGQSNEQFFGPGTRLTVL.

The chain employs TRBV6-5 and TRBJ2-7; 9 nucleotides match TRBD1. V lost 6 bases and J lost 3; bases outside the gene matches: 6. Looked up from germline, CDR1 is MNHEY and CDR2 is SVGAGI. The CDR3 length is 14 residues. The CDR3: CASSPGTGIYEQYF. CDR3 DNA: TGTGCCAGCAGCCCTGGGACAGGGATCTACGAGCAGTACTTC.

This clone has more than one count but fewer than ten. V gene TRBV19 combines with J gene TRBJ1-1, with D possibly being TRBD1 (5 bases). The germline CDR1 and CDR2 sequences are LNHDA and SQIVND (reference sequence). The CDR3 is made up of 11 amino acids. V was clipped by 4 bases and J by 11 bases, with 11 bases between them. As DNA, the CDR3 is TGTGCCAGTAGTAAGGTAGGGGTGGCTTTCTTT. As protein: CASSKVGVAFF.

The gene calls are TRBV13 and TRBJ2-7; D may be TRBD2 (6 bases). The CDR3 is 13 amino acids. V lost 1 base to trimming and J lost 2 bases, with 6 bases between them. Germline V gene data show CDR1 as PRHDT and CDR2 as FYEKMQ (reference sequence). The CDR3: CASSLAGAYEQYF. CDR3 in DNA: TGTGCCAGCAGCTTAGCGGGGGCCTACGAGCAGTACTTC.